This T cell receptor (beta chain) originates from a study of blood T cell repertoires in COVID-19. This clone came up a few times. Assay used: immunoSEQ multiplex PCR; TCRdb lists only in-frame clones, some missing. Seen here are around 300,000 clones, about 90% observed once, and the top ten hold roughly 2.9%. Germline V gene data show CDR1 as MDHEN and CDR2 as SYDVKM. Trimming removed 4 bases at V and 4 bases at J, with 11 bases between. The CDR3 runs 14 residues. The rearrangement uses TRBV28 and TRBJ1-5, with a weak D call TRBD1 (6 bases). The clonotype was recovered from a woman aged 25 to 39 with COVID-19, enrolled during active disease. The sequencing sample was made of peripheral blood. DNA of the CDR3: TGTGCCAGCAGTTACCTAGGGGGAAATCAGCCCCAGCATTTT. Protein product: CASSYLGGNQPQHF.